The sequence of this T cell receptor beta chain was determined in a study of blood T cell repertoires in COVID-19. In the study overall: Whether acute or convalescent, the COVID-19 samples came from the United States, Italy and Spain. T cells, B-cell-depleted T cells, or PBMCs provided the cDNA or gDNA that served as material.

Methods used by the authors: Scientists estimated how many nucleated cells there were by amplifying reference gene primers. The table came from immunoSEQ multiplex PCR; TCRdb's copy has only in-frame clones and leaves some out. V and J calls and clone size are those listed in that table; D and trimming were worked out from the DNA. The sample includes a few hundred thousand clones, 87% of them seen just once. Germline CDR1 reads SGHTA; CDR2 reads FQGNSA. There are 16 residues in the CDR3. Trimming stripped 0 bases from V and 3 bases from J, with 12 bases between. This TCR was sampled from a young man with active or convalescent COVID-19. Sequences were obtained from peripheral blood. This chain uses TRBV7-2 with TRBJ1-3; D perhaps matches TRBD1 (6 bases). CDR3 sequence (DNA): TGTGCCAGCAGCTTAGCCGACAGGACTTATGGAAACACCATATATTTT. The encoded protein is CASSLADRTYGNTIYF.